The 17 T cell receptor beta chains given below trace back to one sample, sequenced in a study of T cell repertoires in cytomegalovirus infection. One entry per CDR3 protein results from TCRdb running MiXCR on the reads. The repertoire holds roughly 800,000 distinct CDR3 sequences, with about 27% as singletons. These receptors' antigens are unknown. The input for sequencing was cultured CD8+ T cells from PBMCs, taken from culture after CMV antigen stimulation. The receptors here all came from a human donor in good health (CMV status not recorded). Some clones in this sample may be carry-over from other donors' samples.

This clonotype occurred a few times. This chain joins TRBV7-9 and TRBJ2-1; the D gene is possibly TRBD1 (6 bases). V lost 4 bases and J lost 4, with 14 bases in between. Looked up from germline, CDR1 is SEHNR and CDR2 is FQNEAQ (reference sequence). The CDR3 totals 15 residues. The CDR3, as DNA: TGTGCCAGCAGCTCAAACAACAGGGTTTACAATGAGCAGTTCTTC. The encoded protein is CASSSNNRVYNEQFF.

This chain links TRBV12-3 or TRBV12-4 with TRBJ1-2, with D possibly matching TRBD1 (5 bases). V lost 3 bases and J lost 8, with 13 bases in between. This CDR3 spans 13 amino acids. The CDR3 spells CASSFMGVGGYTF. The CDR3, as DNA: TGTGCCAGCAGTTTTATGGGGGTAGGCGGCTACACCTTC.

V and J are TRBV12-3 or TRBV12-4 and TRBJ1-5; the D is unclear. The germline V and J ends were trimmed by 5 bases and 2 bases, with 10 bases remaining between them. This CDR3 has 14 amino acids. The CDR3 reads CASSNGLGNQPQHF. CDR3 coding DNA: TGTGCCAGCAGTAATGGATTGGGCAATCAGCCCCAGCATTTT.

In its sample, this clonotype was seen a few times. The chain's CDR3 is CASSPRTENYGYTF. The CDR3 DNA is TGTGCCAGCAGCCCGCGGACAGAGAACTATGGCTACACCTTC. The rearrangement links TRBV7-9 to TRBJ1-2; a weak D match, TRBD1 (6 bases). This CDR3 spans 14 amino acids. The V end lost 5 bases, the J end lost 2 bases, and 12 bases lay between the germline ends. CDR1 SEHNR and CDR2 FQNEAQ come from the germline V gene (reference sequence).

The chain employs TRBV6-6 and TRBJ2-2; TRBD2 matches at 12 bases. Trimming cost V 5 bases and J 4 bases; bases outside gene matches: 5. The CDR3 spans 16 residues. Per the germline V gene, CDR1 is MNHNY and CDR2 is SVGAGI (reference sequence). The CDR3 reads CASSDPGLAGTGELFF. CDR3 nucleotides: TGTGCCAGCAGTGACCCGGGACTAGCGGGCACCGGGGAGCTGTTTTTT.

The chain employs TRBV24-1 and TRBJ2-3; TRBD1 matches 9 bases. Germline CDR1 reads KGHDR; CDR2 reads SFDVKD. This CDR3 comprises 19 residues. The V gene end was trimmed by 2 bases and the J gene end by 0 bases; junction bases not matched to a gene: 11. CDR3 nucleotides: TGTGCCACCAGTGATTGGATTGGGACAGGGACGATAAGCACAGATACGCAGTATTTT. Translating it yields CATSDWIGTGTISTDTQYF.

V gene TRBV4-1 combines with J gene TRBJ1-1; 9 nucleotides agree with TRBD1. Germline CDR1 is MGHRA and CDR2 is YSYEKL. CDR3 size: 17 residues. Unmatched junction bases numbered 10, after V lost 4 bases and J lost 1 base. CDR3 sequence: CASSPQDRGLKNTEAFF. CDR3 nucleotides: TGCGCCAGCAGCCCCCAGGACAGGGGCCTAAAGAACACTGAAGCTTTCTTT.

As DNA, the CDR3 is TGCGCCAGCAGCCAAGATTGGGGTGTAGCGGGGGGCTACAATGAGCAGTTCTTC. Translation gives CASSQDWGVAGGYNEQFF. J is TRBJ2-1 and V is TRBV4-1, with 10 bases aligning to TRBD2. Germline V lookup: CDR1 MGHRA, CDR2 YSYEKL. With 0 bases clipped from V and 3 bases from J, the junction kept 8 bases outside the gene matches. The CDR3 length is 18 residues.

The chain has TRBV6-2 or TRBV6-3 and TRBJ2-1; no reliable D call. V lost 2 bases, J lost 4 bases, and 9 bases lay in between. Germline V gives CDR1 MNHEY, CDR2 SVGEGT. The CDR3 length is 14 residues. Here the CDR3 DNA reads TGTGCCAGCAGTTACAATCTAAAGTACAATGAGCAGTTCTTC. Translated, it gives CASSYNLKYNEQFF.

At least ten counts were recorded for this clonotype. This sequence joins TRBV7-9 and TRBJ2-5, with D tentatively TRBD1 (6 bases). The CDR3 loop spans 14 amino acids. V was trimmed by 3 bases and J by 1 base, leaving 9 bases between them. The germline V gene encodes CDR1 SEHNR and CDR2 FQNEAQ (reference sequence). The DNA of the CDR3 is TGTGCCAGCAGCTTTCGACAGGCCCAAGAGACCCAGTACTTC. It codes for CASSFRQAQETQYF.

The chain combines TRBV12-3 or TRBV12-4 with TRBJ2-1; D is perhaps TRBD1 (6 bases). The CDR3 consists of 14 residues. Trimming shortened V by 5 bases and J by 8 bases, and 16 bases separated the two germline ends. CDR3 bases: TGTGCCAGCAGTAACCCAGGGGAACGGCATGAGCAGTTCTTC. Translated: CASSNPGERHEQFF.

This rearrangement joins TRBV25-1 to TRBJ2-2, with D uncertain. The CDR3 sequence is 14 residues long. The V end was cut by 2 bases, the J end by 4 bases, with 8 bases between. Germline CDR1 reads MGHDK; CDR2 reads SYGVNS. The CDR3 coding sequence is TGTGCCAGCAGTGAAGAAGGGCCCACCGGGGAGCTGTTTTTT. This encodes CASSEEGPTGELFF.

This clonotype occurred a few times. CDR3 sequence (DNA): TGTGCTAGTGGTGACCATACAGAACTGTTTTTT. Residues: CASGDHTELFF. This chain uses TRBV12-5 with TRBJ1-4; D not resolved. Germline V gene data show CDR1 as LGHNT and CDR2 as FRNRAP. This CDR3 contains 11 residues. Trimming removed 5 bases from V and 12 bases from J, with 10 bases in between.

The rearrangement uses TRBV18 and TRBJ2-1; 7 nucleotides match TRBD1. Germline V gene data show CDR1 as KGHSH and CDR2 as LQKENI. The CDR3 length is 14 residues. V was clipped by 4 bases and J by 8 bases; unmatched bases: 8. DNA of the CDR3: TGTGCCAGCTCACTCACTACAGGGGATGATGAGCAGTTCTTC. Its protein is CASSLTTGDDEQFF.

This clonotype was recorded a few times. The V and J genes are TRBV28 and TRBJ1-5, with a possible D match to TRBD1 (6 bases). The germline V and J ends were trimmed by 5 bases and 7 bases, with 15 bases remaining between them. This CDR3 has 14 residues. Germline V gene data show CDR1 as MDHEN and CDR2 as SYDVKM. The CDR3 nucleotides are TGTGCCAGCAGTCCTGAGGGGGGGGGGCAGCCCCAGCATTTT. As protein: CASSPEGGGQPQHF.

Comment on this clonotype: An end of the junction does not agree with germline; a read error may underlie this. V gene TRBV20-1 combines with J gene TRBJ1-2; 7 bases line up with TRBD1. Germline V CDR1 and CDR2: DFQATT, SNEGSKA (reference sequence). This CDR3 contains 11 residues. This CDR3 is CSALTGSLISF. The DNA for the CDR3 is TGCAGTGCTTTGACAGGGTCGTTAATATCCTTC.

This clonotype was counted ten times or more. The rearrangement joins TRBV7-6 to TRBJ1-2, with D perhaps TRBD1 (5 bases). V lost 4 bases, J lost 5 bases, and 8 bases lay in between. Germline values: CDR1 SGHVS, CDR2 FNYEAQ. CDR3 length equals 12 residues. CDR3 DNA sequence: TGTGCCAGCAGCTCGGGGGTTTATGGCTACACCTTC. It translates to CASSSGVYGYTF.